These 27 T cell receptor beta chains were all obtained from the same sample, sequenced in a study of T cell responses to AZD1222 COVID-19 vaccine (dated by TCRdb to the early 2020s). In light of the paper, this sample's time point label describes: baseline before first vaccination. Library generation was performed with the immunoSEQ multiplex PCR assay. TCRdb carries this immuneACCESS record with in-frame sequences only. Its versions omit some clonotypes, under half of them owing to an unresolved V gene in the studies checked, with the rest unexplained. The sample table records more than 85,000 clones; around 90% of these occur just once. 1.6% of the sample rests with the top ten. The sequenced sample was peripheral blood, obtained on day 0 of AZD1222 vaccination. These receptors came from an adult in good health.

The gene calls are TRBV6-5 and TRBJ1-1; no clear D gene. The V and J ends lost 8 bases and 2 bases respectively, with 15 bases between them. This CDR3 spans 14 amino acids. Germline-derived CDR1 and CDR2 are MNHEY and SVGAGI. The CDR3 region has the DNA TGTGCCAGCCCGGAAGCTAGGAGAAACACTGAAGCTTTCTTT. Its translation is CASPEARRNTEAFF.

The chain is built from TRBV6-2 or TRBV6-3 and TRBJ1-3; no clear D gene. From germline, CDR1 is MNHEY and CDR2 SVGEGT. The CDR3 sequence is 14 residues long. The V gene lost 5 bases and the J gene lost 3 bases, with 11 bases spanning the gap. CDR3 residues: CASSKANLGNTIYF. The CDR3 DNA follows: TGTGCCAGCAGTAAAGCTAACCTTGGAAACACCATATATTTT.

This clone appeared a single time. The rearrangement joins TRBV19 to TRBJ2-1; perhaps TRBD1 as D (5 bases). Germline lookup yields CDR1 LNHDA and CDR2 SQIVND (reference sequence). V was shortened by 8 bases and J by 4 bases, with 18 bases between the two germline ends. This CDR3 contains 15 residues. The CDR3 sequence is CASHRSPPRYNEQFF. The CDR3 DNA reads TGTGCCAGTCACAGGTCCCCACCCCGGTACAATGAGCAGTTCTTC.

This chain joins TRBV7-9 and TRBJ1-2; the D gene is possibly TRBD1 (6 bases). CDR1 is SEHNR, CDR2 FQNEAQ, per germline (reference sequence). Trimming stripped 3 bases from V and 1 base from J, with 21 bases between. CDR3 length: 18 residues. CDR3 amino acids: CASSFGVEGGAVNYGYTF. DNA for the CDR3: TGTGCCAGCAGCTTTGGAGTGGAGGGGGGAGCGGTTAACTATGGCTACACCTTC.

This chain connects TRBV29-1 to TRBJ1-1; D gene ambiguous. Trimming took 3 bases from V and 6 from J, leaving 11 bases between them. The germline gives CDR1 SQVTM, CDR2 ANQGSEA. The CDR3 covers 12 residues. CDR3 nucleotides: TGCAGCGTTGATCGGCAGTCGGCTGAAGCTTTCTTT. Its translation: CSVDRQSAEAFF.

The CDR3 loop reads CASSLSGDKLFF. As DNA, the CDR3 is TGTGCCAGCAGTCTCTCCGGGGACAAACTGTTTTTT. The chain joins TRBV27 to TRBJ1-4; maybe TRBD1 (5 bases). The germline V and J ends were trimmed by 5 bases and 11 bases, with 12 bases remaining between them. The CDR3 length is 12 residues. The germline CDR1 and CDR2 sequences are MNHEY and SMNVEV (reference sequence).

Remarks on this clone: Other DNA variants within this sample encode the same CDR3. The chain uses TRBV27 and TRBJ1-1; no clear D gene. Germline CDR1 reads MNHEY; CDR2 reads SMNVEV (reference sequence). The CDR3 is 14 residues long. V dropped 3 bases and J dropped 0 bases, with 8 bases sitting between them. The CDR3 DNA reads TGTGCCAGCAGTTTCGGCTCTCTGAACACTGAAGCTTTCTTT. The encoded protein is CASSFGSLNTEAFF.

The chain is built from TRBV29-1 and TRBJ1-1; D call uncertain. V was cut by 5 bases and J by 5 bases, with 9 bases left in between. The CDR3 runs to 11 residues. Germline assignment: CDR1 SQVTM and CDR2 ANQGSEA. The CDR3 reads CSVFRVTEAFF. DNA for the CDR3: TGCAGCGTTTTCCGAGTGACTGAAGCTTTCTTT.

This rearrangement joins TRBV2 to TRBJ2-5; 9 bases fit TRBD2. The V gene's germline CDR1 is SNHLY and CDR2 FYNNEI. Losses at the gene ends were 4 bases for V and 1 base for J; bases not matched to a gene: 4. The CDR3 loop spans 15 amino acids. The CDR3 protein is CASSGASGAQETQYF. CDR3 DNA: TGTGCCAGCAGTGGGGCTAGCGGGGCCCAAGAGACCCAGTACTTC.

This rearrangement joins TRBV5-5 to TRBJ1-6; TRBD1 aligns across 7 bases. The CDR3 totals 16 residues. Per the germline V gene, CDR1 is SGHKS and CDR2 is YYEKEE (reference sequence). Trimming at V came to 0 bases and at J to 5 bases, leaving 5 bases not matched to a gene. CDR3 amino acids: CASSLGPTGNNSPLHF. For the CDR3, the DNA is TGTGCCAGCAGCTTGGGCCCGACAGGGAATAATTCACCCCTCCACTTT.

The chain combines TRBV4-1 with TRBJ2-2; 9 bases align to TRBD1. There are 14 residues in the CDR3. Unmatched junction bases numbered 1, after V lost 7 bases and J lost 1 base. Germline CDR1 reads MGHRA; CDR2 reads YSYEKL. The CDR3, as DNA: TGCGCCAGCACGGACAGGGGGAACACCGGGGAGCTGTTTTTT. Its protein product is CASTDRGNTGELFF.

The rearrangement joins TRBV2 to TRBJ2-2, with 12 positions matching TRBD1. Germline values: CDR1 SNHLY, CDR2 FYNNEI. This CDR3 contains 16 residues. Unmatched junction bases numbered 8, after V lost 3 bases and J lost 9 bases. The CDR3 DNA reads as TGTGCCAGCAGTGATCTCGGGACAGGGGGCAATTGGGAGCTGTTTTTT. It yields the protein CASSDLGTGGNWELFF.

The chain employs TRBV7-9 and TRBJ2-3; 8 bases align to TRBD2. Losses at the gene ends were 2 bases for V and 3 bases for J; bases not matched to a gene: 10. Germline CDR1 SEHNR, CDR2 FQNEAQ (reference sequence). CDR3 length equals 17 residues. CDR3 sequence reads: CASSLPIAGPGTDTQYF. The DNA of the CDR3 is TGTGCCAGCAGCTTACCTATAGCGGGGCCGGGTACAGATACGCAGTATTTT.

The V and J genes are TRBV5-5 and TRBJ1-2; 9 bases map to TRBD1. Germline CDR1 SGHKS, CDR2 YYEKEE (reference sequence). This CDR3 region has 15 residues. Germline trimming cut 3 bases from V and 3 bases from J; bases unmatched to any gene: 6. The CDR3 sequence: CASSSRGTGYYGYTF. The CDR3 DNA reads as TGTGCCAGCAGCTCCCGTGGGACAGGGTACTATGGCTACACCTTC.

The chain employs TRBV11-3 and TRBJ2-6; 8 bases map to TRBD2. Germline values: CDR1 SGHNT, CDR2 YENEEA. CDR3 length: 14 residues. The V gene end was trimmed by 5 bases and the J gene end by 4 bases; junction bases not matched to a gene: 1. The CDR3 sequence is CASSSGRGANVLTF. DNA for the CDR3: TGTGCCAGCAGCAGCGGGAGAGGGGCCAACGTCCTGACTTTC.

The chain couples TRBV6-5 to TRBJ2-1; TRBD1 is a possible D gene (6 bases). This CDR3 is 15 amino acids long. Germline V CDR1 and CDR2: MNHEY, SVGAGI. The V gene lost 5 bases and the J gene lost 8 bases, with 19 bases spanning the gap. The CDR3 spells CASSSDRWHRYEQFF. The CDR3 DNA follows: TGTGCCAGCAGTAGCGACAGGTGGCATAGGTATGAGCAGTTCTTC.

V and J are TRBV11-2 and TRBJ1-1; tentative D call: TRBD1 (6 bases). The germline V and J ends were trimmed by 5 bases and 7 bases, with 14 bases remaining between them. The CDR3 has 13 residues. The germline V gene has CDR1 SGHAT and CDR2 FQNNGV. CDR3: CASSRTDGGEAFF. DNA for the CDR3: TGTGCCAGCAGCCGGACAGACGGCGGTGAAGCTTTCTTT. Full variable domain (outside the CDR3, taken from reference TRBV11-2 and TRBJ1-1): EAGVAQSPRYKIIEKRQSVAFWCNPISGHATLYWYQQILGQGPKLLIQFQNNGVVDDSQLPKDRFSAERLKGVDSTLKIQPAKLEDSAVYLCASSRTDGGEAFFGQGTRLTVV.

The genes are TRBV10-1 and TRBJ2-2; TRBD1 or TRBD2 may be the D gene (5 bases each). Germline loops: CDR1 WNHNN, CDR2 SYGVQD (reference sequence). V was clipped by 4 bases and J by 0 bases, with 15 bases between them. CDR3 length: 17 residues. The CDR3, as DNA: TGCGCCAGCAGTGCCTCCTCGGTGGGGGCGAACACCGGGGAGCTGTTTTTT. It specifies CASSASSVGANTGELFF.

This clone appeared a single time. The rearrangement uses TRBV5-1 and TRBJ2-3; 9 bases fit TRBD2. CDR3 length equals 15 residues. V lost 1 base to trimming and J lost 1 base; unmatched junction nucleotides: 1. The V gene's germline CDR1 is SGHRS and CDR2 YFSETQ. In nucleotides, the CDR3 is TGCGCCAGCAGCTTGCTAGCGGGGCGCACAGATACGCAGTATTTT. This sequence encodes CASSLLAGRTDTQYF.

This rearrangement joins TRBV5-1 to TRBJ2-1; TRBD2 matches at 10 bases. CDR1 SGHRS and CDR2 YFSETQ come from the germline V gene. V dropped 5 bases and J dropped 6; count of bases not matched to a gene: 5. This CDR3 is 14 amino acids long. CDR3 sequence reads: CASRAAGGPNEQFF. In DNA, the CDR3 is TGCGCCAGCAGAGCAGCGGGGGGGCCCAATGAGCAGTTCTTC. Supplemented by reference TRBV5-1 and TRBJ2-1, the full variable domain reads KAGVTQTPRYLIKTRGQQVTLSCSPISGHRSVSWYQQTPGQGLQFLFEYFSETQRNKGNFPGRFSGRQFSNSRSEMNVSTLELGDSALYLCASRAAGGPNEQFFGPGTRLTVL.

This clone was picked up one time. The chain carries TRBV6-5 and TRBJ2-5; the D is unclear. In germline, CDR1 is MNHEY, CDR2 SVGAGI. The V end lost 4 bases, the J end lost 2 bases, and 11 bases lay between the germline ends. The CDR3 runs 14 residues. CDR3 loop: CASSSRTPQETQYF. The DNA of the CDR3 is TGTGCCAGCAGTTCCCGGACCCCTCAAGAGACCCAGTACTTC.

Here the CDR3 reads CASSAGQGAGQPQHF. The CDR3 nucleotides read TGCGCCAGCAGCGCGGGACAGGGGGCTGGTCAGCCCCAGCATTTT. The chain combines TRBV5-1 with TRBJ1-5, with 12 bases matching TRBD1. Losses at the gene ends were 4 bases for V and 6 bases for J; bases not matched to a gene: 5. Per germline, CDR1 SGHRS and CDR2 YFSETQ. The CDR3 loop spans 15 amino acids.

The rearrangement links TRBV20-1 to TRBJ1-1; D remains unclear. Germline-derived CDR1 and CDR2 are DFQATT and SNEGSKA (reference sequence). The V end lost 3 bases, the J end lost 4 bases, and 18 bases lay between the germline ends. CDR3 length: 15 residues. The CDR3: CSASPWAAETTEAFF. The CDR3 DNA is TGCAGTGCTAGTCCCTGGGCAGCGGAGACCACTGAAGCTTTCTTT.

A few counts support this clone. The V call is TRBV7-9, the J call TRBJ1-1; D not resolved. CDR1 and CDR2 from the germline V gene are SEHNR and FQNEAQ (reference sequence). V was shortened by 5 bases and J by 3 bases, with 10 bases between the two germline ends. This CDR3 is built from 13 residues. The CDR3 DNA follows: TGTGCCAGCAGCGGAAGGTGGGACACTGAAGCTTTCTTT. It yields the protein CASSGRWDTEAFF.

The chain couples TRBV29-1 to TRBJ2-1; TRBD2 agrees at 11 bases. The germline V gene encodes CDR1 SQVTM and CDR2 ANQGSEA. The CDR3 spans 14 residues. Trimming removed 6 bases from V and 15 bases from J; junction bases left unmatched: 16. CDR3 in DNA: TGCAGCGTCCCCAGGGTAGCGGGAGGGCCGGTCGTGTTCTTC. The encoded protein is CSVPRVAGGPVVFF.

V gene TRBV27 combines with J gene TRBJ1-4; possibly TRBD1 for D (5 bases). CDR3 length equals 14 residues. The V gene's germline CDR1 is MNHEY and CDR2 SMNVEV (reference sequence). With 2 bases removed from V and 7 bases from J, the gap between germline ends came to 11 bases. CDR3 sequence reads: CASSLVGDGEKLFF. The CDR3 DNA sequence: TGTGCCAGCAGTTTAGTGGGGGATGGTGAAAAACTGTTTTTT.

The rearrangement uses TRBV6-6 and TRBJ1-1; tentatively, D is TRBD1 (6 bases). The V end was cut by 6 bases, the J end by 6 bases, with 17 bases between. The length of the CDR3 is 14 residues. Per the germline V gene, CDR1 is MNHNY and CDR2 is SVGAGI (reference sequence). The CDR3, as DNA: TGTGCCAGCAGGATCGACTCACAGGGCGCTGAAGCTTTCTTT. Protein product: CASRIDSQGAEAFF.